This section outlines one T cell receptor beta chain sequence together with its context. Antigen: not known. PCR primers comprised 60 Vbeta and 13 Jbeta primers. Data came from immunoSEQ multiplex PCR; TCRdb stores just in-frame clones and leaves some out. In the table there are fewer than 250,000 clones, roughly 80% of which are singletons. The ends lost 1 base at V and 11 bases at J; junction bases unmatched: 6. The CDR3 loop spans 14 amino acids. Germline assignment: CDR1 GTSNPN and CDR2 SVGIG (reference sequence). The source of the sample is a study of cytomegalovirus exposure and HLA in healthy donors. Overall study results and limits: Sequences of the TCR beta chain were said to predict the HLA-A and HLA-B alleles of most subjects accurately. Fewer N-insertions (relative to the 666-donor mean) were reportedly seen in an Asian-associated ancestry cluster in a later analysis.

The source material was PBMCs. This TCR derives from a man in his forties or fifties in good health and CMV-seropositive. V is TRBV30 and J is TRBJ1-6, with 9 bases identical to TRBD1. The CDR3 nucleotides are TGTGCCTGGAGTGGCGGACAGGGGTTTGCACCCCTCCACTTT. This encodes CAWSGGQGFAPLHF.